The T cell receptor (beta chain) described here comes from a study of blood T cell repertoires in COVID-19. Across the study: The origin of the acute and convalescent COVID-19 samples was the United States, Italy and Spain.

The CDR3 is 16 residues long. CDR1 and CDR2 from the germline V gene are MNHEY and SVGAGI. V was trimmed by 0 bases and J by 0 bases, leaving 9 bases between them. In the authors' methods: Scientists estimated how many nucleated cells there were by amplifying reference gene primers. Sequencing was performed with immunoSEQ multiplex PCR; in TCRdb, only in-frame clones are kept and a portion is missing. The V and J calls and clone size were taken over from that table, and D and trimming were inferred from the DNA. The top ten clones hold 4% to 6% of a sample with about 250,000 clones, 70% to 90% of them seen once. Those enrolled in Seattle joined during active infection and were followed longitudinally afterward.

Sequenced sample: peripheral blood. V usage is TRBV6-5 and J usage is TRBJ2-4; D call uncertain. The TCR sequence derives from a man in his fifties with COVID-19, enrolled during active disease. The CDR3 DNA reads TGTGCCAGCAGTTACTCGAAGCAATTAGCCAAAAACATTCAGTACTTC. Its translation is CASSYSKQLAKNIQYF.